This TCR beta chain was sequenced in a study of blood T cell repertoires in COVID-19. Data came from immunoSEQ multiplex PCR; TCRdb stores just in-frame clones and leaves some out. The sample holds more than 100,000 clones, about 78% seen once. V was clipped by 4 bases and J by 9 bases, with 15 bases between them. Germline loops: CDR1 MRHNA, CDR2 SNTAGT. The CDR3 runs to 13 residues. Sequenced material: peripheral blood. This rearrangement joins TRBV6-4 to TRBJ1-1, with a weak D call TRBD1 (6 bases). The origin of this receptor is a man between 70 and 80 years old with acute or convalescent COVID-19. The CDR3 protein is CASSVSLQGKAFF. CDR3 coding DNA: TGTGCCAGCAGTGTCTCACTGCAGGGGAAAGCTTTCTTT.